This T cell receptor (beta chain) stems from a study of early T cells in non-severe SARS-CoV-2 infection. For the study at large: Sequenced material consisted of bulk RNA (from unsorted whole blood), and chains were unpaired.

This clonotype was counted a few times. The antigen remains undetermined. General study findings and limits: Matching against VDJdb likely underestimated virus-specific expansions, favoring anti-spike CD8.

The protocol attached unique molecular identifiers to individual cDNA molecules. A single record per CDR3 protein comes from TCRdb applying MiXCR to the 5' RACE reads. The sample has approximately 70,000 distinct CDR3 sequences, about an eighth seen once. This CDR3 comprises 12 residues. The V gene end was trimmed by 2 bases and the J gene end by 10 bases; junction bases not matched to a gene: 4. CDR1 is KGHDR and CDR2 is SFDVKD in the germline V gene. Here the sequenced sample was whole blood, taken at baseline. The chain couples TRBV24-1 to TRBJ2-7; 7 bases line up with TRBD1. The sequence was obtained from an adult who was a healthcare worker with PCR-confirmed SARS-CoV-2 infection or an uninfected control (not recorded which). DNA for the CDR3: TGTGCCACCAGTGATTACGGACAGGCACAGTACTTC. Translated: CATSDYGQAQYF.